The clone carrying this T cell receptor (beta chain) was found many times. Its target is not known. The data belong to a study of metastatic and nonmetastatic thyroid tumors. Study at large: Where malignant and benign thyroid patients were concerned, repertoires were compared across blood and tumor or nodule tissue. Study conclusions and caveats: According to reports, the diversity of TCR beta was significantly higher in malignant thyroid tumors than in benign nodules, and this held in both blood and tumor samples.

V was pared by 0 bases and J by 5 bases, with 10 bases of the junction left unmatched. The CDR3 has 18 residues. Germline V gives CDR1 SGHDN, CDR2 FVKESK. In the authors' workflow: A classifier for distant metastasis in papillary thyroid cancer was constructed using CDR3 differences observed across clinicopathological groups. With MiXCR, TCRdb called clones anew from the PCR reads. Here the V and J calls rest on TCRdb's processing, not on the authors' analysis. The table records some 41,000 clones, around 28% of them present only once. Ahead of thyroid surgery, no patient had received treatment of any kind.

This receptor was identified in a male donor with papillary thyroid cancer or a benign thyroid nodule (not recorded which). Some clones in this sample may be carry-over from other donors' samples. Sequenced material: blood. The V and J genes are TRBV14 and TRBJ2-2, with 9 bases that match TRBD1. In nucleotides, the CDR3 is TGTGCCAGCAGCCAAGAAGTTAGTATGGACAGGGGAACCGGGGAGCTGTTTTTT. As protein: CASSQEVSMDRGTGELFF.